One TCR beta chain is described in this entry. As yet, its antigen is unknown. Trimming pared 4 bases from V and 12 bases from J, leaving 21 bases between. The CDR3 spans 15 residues. The V gene's germline CDR1 is MNHNY and CDR2 SVGAGI (reference sequence). The sample is drawn from a study of T cell repertoires in cytomegalovirus infection. At the level of the study: Newly reported HLA-C-restricted and thoroughly characterized HLA-B-restricted CMV epitopes were employed. Based on public TCR beta signatures, there were indications of CMV infection and of a matching HLA type.

Study results and caveats: CMV-specific TCR beta clonotypes restricted by HLA-C were the ones dominating the ex vivo response.

TCRdb analysed the reads with MiXCR anew, one entry per CDR3 protein. The sample yields approximately 73,000 distinct CDR3 sequences, around 37% seen once. The chain links TRBV6-6 to TRBJ1-4; D unresolved. The material was CD8+ T cells from cultured PBMCs, obtained from culture after CMV antigen stimulation. The TCR comes from a human donor in good health (CMV status not recorded). Some clones in this sample may be carry-over from other donors' samples. CDR3 DNA sequence: TGTGCCAGCAGTTGCAACTCGGCGAATGGTGAGGAACTGTTTTTT. Encoded protein: CASSCNSANGEELFF.